The 22 T cell receptor beta chains listed next were all sequenced from one sample in a study of shared clonotypes between healthy human individuals. Using immunoSEQ multiplex PCR, the repertoire was profiled, and TCRdb retains in-frame clones only, with some absent. The table lists some 1,100,000 clones, 70% to 80% of them singletons, with about 0.52% in the top ten. Sequenced input: memory CD4+ T cells from PBMCs. Indicated subset: CD45RA-negative fraction. The receptors here all came from a man between 18 and 29 years old in good health. Some clones in this sample may be carry-over from other donors' samples.

This clone turned up a few times. The rearrangement links TRBV4-3 to TRBJ1-3, with D hard to call. V was pared by 0 bases and J by 3 bases, with 6 bases between. Germline V gives CDR1 LGHNA, CDR2 YSLEER. The CDR3 sequence is 14 residues long. In nucleotides, the CDR3 is TGCGCCAGCAGCCAAGATCGGGTTGGAAACACCATATATTTT. As protein: CASSQDRVGNTIYF.

The chain recombines TRBV5-1 with TRBJ1-1; D is perhaps TRBD1 (5 bases). Between the trimmed V and J ends, which lost 4 bases and 0 bases, there was a span of 13 bases. This CDR3 is built from 15 residues. Germline CDR1 is SGHRS and CDR2 is YFSETQ. The CDR3 DNA reads as TGCGCCAGCAGCCTTTCCGGGACGGTGAACACTGAAGCTTTCTTT. It yields the protein CASSLSGTVNTEAFF. Full variable domain (remainder filled in from reference TRBV5-1 and TRBJ1-1): KAGVTQTPRYLIKTRGQQVTLSCSPISGHRSVSWYQQTPGQGLQFLFEYFSETQRNKGNFPGRFSGRQFSNSRSEMNVSTLELGDSALYLCASSLSGTVNTEAFFGQGTRLTVV.

This clone was seen more than once but under ten times. This chain links TRBV18 with TRBJ1-2, with a weak D call TRBD1 (5 bases). V was cut by 3 bases and J by 0 bases, with 14 bases left in between. CDR1 KGHSH and CDR2 LQKENI come from the germline V gene. The CDR3 has 16 residues. CDR3 in amino acids: CASSPIGTASNYGYTF. The CDR3 DNA reads TGTGCCAGCTCACCCATCGGGACCGCTTCTAACTATGGCTACACCTTC.

The chain has TRBV28 and TRBJ1-1; D gene unclear. The germline CDR1 and CDR2 sequences are MDHEN and SYDVKM. Trimming removed 6 bases from V and 1 base from J, with 18 bases in between. The CDR3 runs 16 residues. In DNA form, the CDR3 reads TGTGCCAGCAGCTTCCCCGCGACATACAAGAACACTGAAGCTTTCTTT. This codes for CASSFPATYKNTEAFF.

This rearrangement joins TRBV4-1 to TRBJ2-1, with TRBD2 matching over 8 bases. After removal of 0 bases from V and 0 bases from J, the junction contained 4 bases not matched to a gene. CDR1 is MGHRA and CDR2 is YSYEKL in the germline V gene. The CDR3 loop spans 17 amino acids. CDR3 sequence: CASSQDRLAGSYNEQFF. CDR3 DNA sequence: TGCGCCAGCAGCCAAGATAGGCTAGCGGGCTCCTACAATGAGCAGTTCTTC.

The V and J genes are TRBV25-1 and TRBJ1-1, with TRBD1 matching over 7 bases. The CDR3 runs 13 residues. The V gene's germline CDR1 is MGHDK and CDR2 SYGVNS. Germline trimming cut 5 bases from V and 4 bases from J; bases unmatched to any gene: 4. CDR3 in DNA: TGTGCCAGCAGTAAGGGGGCACGCACTGAAGCTTTCTTT. Translating gives CASSKGARTEAFF.

The chain uses TRBV6-6 and TRBJ2-2; 8 bases match TRBD2. The CDR3 totals 12 residues. V was pared by 7 bases and J by 5 bases, with 0 bases of the junction left unmatched. Germline values: CDR1 MNHNY, CDR2 SVGAGI (reference sequence). The CDR3 DNA is TGTGCCAGCAAGCGGGGGACCGGGGAGCTGTTTTTT. Translation gives CASKRGTGELFF.

Only one count was recorded for this clone. The rearrangement joins TRBV11-2 to TRBJ2-3; D may correspond to TRBD1 or TRBD2 (5 bases each). The CDR3 totals 14 residues. Trimming took 3 bases from V and 4 from J, leaving 11 bases between them. Germline lookup yields CDR1 SGHAT and CDR2 FQNNGV. The CDR3 nucleotides are TGTGCCAGCAGCTTGGGACCTAACCCAGATACGCAGTATTTT. It yields the protein CASSLGPNPDTQYF.

The chain joins TRBV30 to TRBJ2-3, with TRBD1 as a possible D gene (6 bases). Trimming cost V 5 bases and J 5 bases, with 14 bases left between them. This CDR3 has 13 residues. Germline CDR1 GTSNPN, CDR2 SVGIG (reference sequence). CDR3 nucleotides: TGTGCCTGGCGCCTGGTAGGGGGAGATACGCAGTATTTT. Translating it yields CAWRLVGGDTQYF.

In this sample, this clone turned up a few times. The chain couples TRBV7-6 to TRBJ1-6; D is perhaps TRBD1 (5 bases). In germline, CDR1 is SGHVS, CDR2 FNYEAQ. V was shortened by 5 bases and J by 10 bases, with 15 bases between the two germline ends. This CDR3 spans 14 amino acids. The CDR3: CASSHAGKGSPLHF. The CDR3 bases are TGTGCCAGCAGCCACGCAGGGAAGGGGTCACCCCTCCACTTT. Drawing the rest from reference TRBV7-6 and TRBJ1-6, the complete variable domain is GAGVSQSPRYKVTKRGQDVALRCDPISGHVSLYWYRQALGQGPEFLTYFNYEAQQDKSGLPNDRFSAERPEGSISTLTIQRTEQRDSAMYRCASSHAGKGSPLHFGNGTRLTVT.

Notes on this clone: This clone may be a read error of a much larger clone one base away. The V and J genes are TRBV5-4 and TRBJ2-7; D may be TRBD1 or TRBD2 (5 bases each). Trimming took off 4 bases at V and 0 bases at J, with 11 bases between the two ends. Germline V gene sequence: CDR1 SGHNT, CDR2 YYREEE (reference sequence). This CDR3 is 14 amino acids long. DNA of the CDR3: TGTGCCAGCAGCCAGGGACCGAGCTCCTACGAGCAGTACTTC. Translated, it gives CASSQGPSSYEQYF. The whole variable domain, filled in from reference TRBV5-4 and TRBJ2-7, reads ETGVTQSPTHLIKTRGQQVTLRCSSQSGHNTVSWYQQALGQGPQFIFQYYREEENGRGNFPPRFSGLQFPNYSSELNVNALELDDSALYLCASSQGPSSYEQYFGPGTRLTVT.

The V and J genes are TRBV7-8 and TRBJ2-5; 9 bases match TRBD1. Germline V gene data show CDR1 as SGHVS and CDR2 as FQNEAQ. This CDR3 has 15 amino acids. The V and J ends lost 5 bases and 4 bases, in that order; junction bases with no gene match: 8. Here the CDR3 DNA reads TGTGCCAGCAGCCCTACGGGACAGGGAGGAGAGACCCAGTACTTC. Protein sequence: CASSPTGQGGETQYF.

This clone was counted a single time. The rearrangement joins TRBV6-5 to TRBJ2-7, with a tentative D call TRBD2 (6 bases). This CDR3 contains 14 residues. In germline, CDR1 is MNHEY, CDR2 SVGAGI. V was pared by 2 bases and J by 0 bases, with 8 bases between. CDR3 loop: CASSYGGTSYEQYF. The CDR3 DNA follows: TGTGCCAGCAGTTACGGGGGGACCTCCTACGAGCAGTACTTC.

With regard to this clone: Other DNA sequences of this sample code for an identical CDR3. V gene TRBV7-8 combines with J gene TRBJ1-1; possible D gene TRBD1, 5 bases. Looked up from germline, CDR1 is SGHVS and CDR2 is FQNEAQ. Deletions cut 1 base from V and 1 base from J, with 7 bases between. This CDR3 spans 14 amino acids. The CDR3, as DNA: TGTGCCAGCAGCTTAGTGAGGGGGAACACTGAAGCTTTCTTT. It yields the protein CASSLVRGNTEAFF.

The rearrangement joins TRBV28 to TRBJ2-4; 9 nucleotides agree with TRBD1. Germline CDR1 MDHEN, CDR2 SYDVKM. There are 17 residues in the CDR3. Germline trimming cut 7 bases from V and 2 bases from J; bases unmatched to any gene: 12. As DNA, the CDR3 is TGTGCCAGCACCCAGATGGGGACAGGGAAGACCAAAAACATTCAGTACTTC. It codes for CASTQMGTGKTKNIQYF.

This clone was recorded a few times. V usage is TRBV30 and J usage is TRBJ2-1, with a weak D call TRBD1 (5 bases). Trimming took off 0 bases at V and 8 bases at J, with 11 bases between the two ends. CDR3 length: 13 residues. Germline V gives CDR1 GTSNPN, CDR2 SVGIG (reference sequence). The CDR3 region is CAWSVPGSDEQFF. The CDR3 DNA reads as TGTGCCTGGAGTGTACCAGGGTCCGATGAGCAGTTCTTC.

This clone was detected only a few times. The rearrangement links TRBV7-6 to TRBJ1-5; TRBD1 agrees at 9 bases. CDR1 and CDR2 (germline): SGHVS, FNYEAQ. V lost 5 bases to trimming and J lost 4 bases; unmatched junction nucleotides: 6. This CDR3 spans 15 amino acids. CDR3 coding DNA: TGTGCCAGCAGCGCAGGGACAGGGTGGAATCAGCCCCAGCATTTT. Amino acid sequence: CASSAGTGWNQPQHF.

This clone was recorded only once. The J gene is TRBJ1-2, the V gene TRBV28, with TRBD1 as a possible D gene (5 bases). Trimming cost V 8 bases and J 4 bases, with 17 bases left between them. The V gene's germline CDR1 is MDHEN and CDR2 SYDVKM. This CDR3 has 14 residues. The CDR3 is CASHSGGISYGYTF. DNA for the CDR3: TGTGCCAGCCACTCCGGGGGGATTTCCTATGGCTACACCTTC.

The chain links TRBV7-3 to TRBJ1-1; 7 bases map to TRBD1. This CDR3 spans 15 amino acids. J lost 4 bases, V lost 5 bases, and 10 bases had no gene match. CDR1 is SGHTA, CDR2 FQGTGA, per germline. CDR3 residues: CASSLLAGGTTEAFF. In nucleotides, the CDR3 is TGTGCCAGCAGCCTCTTAGCAGGGGGGACCACTGAAGCTTTCTTT.

The chain carries TRBV29-1 and TRBJ1-4, with D possibly TRBD1 on 6 matching bases. CDR1 and CDR2 (germline): SQVTM, ANQGSEA. V dropped 7 bases and J dropped 6 bases, with 21 bases sitting between them. The CDR3 contains 15 residues. The CDR3 region has the DNA TGCAGCGCCACCCAAATAGGGGGACGTCATGAAAAACTGTTTTTT. This encodes CSATQIGGRHEKLFF. Based on the CDR3 plus reference TRBV29-1 and TRBJ1-4, the full variable domain is SAVISQKPSRDICQRGTSLTIQCQVDSQVTMMFWYRQQPGQSLTLIATANQGSEATYESGFVIDKFPISRPNLTFSTLTVSNMSPEDSSIYLCSATQIGGRHEKLFFGSGTQLSVL.

With regard to this clone: The sample has other DNA sequences that encode this CDR3 too. The CDR3 protein is CAWSRGTNTEAFF. The DNA of the CDR3 is TGTGCCTGGAGTCGGGGTACGAACACTGAAGCTTTCTTT. The chain couples TRBV30 to TRBJ1-1; no reliable D call. V was cut by 2 bases and J by 1 base, with 8 bases left in between. Germline V gives CDR1 GTSNPN, CDR2 SVGIG (reference sequence). This CDR3 is 13 amino acids long.

This clone was seen many times. The chain links TRBV27 to TRBJ1-1, with a tentative D call TRBD1 (5 bases). The ends were cut back, 3 bases at V and 4 bases at J, with 21 bases in the middle. CDR3 length: 17 residues. The germline gives CDR1 MNHEY, CDR2 SMNVEV (reference sequence). CDR3 in amino acids: CASSLSGARKLSTEAFF. For the CDR3, the DNA is TGTGCCAGCAGTTTGTCCGGGGCTCGAAAGTTAAGCACTGAAGCTTTCTTT.